This TCR beta chain was sequenced in a study of T cell responses to AZD1222 COVID-19 vaccine. V shed 0 bases and J 7 bases; nucleotides not matched to a gene: 4. CDR1 is SGDLS and CDR2 is YYNGEE in the germline V gene. The CDR3 totals 15 residues. Assay used: immunoSEQ multiplex PCR; TCRdb lists only in-frame clones, some missing. The data contain 200,000 to 250,000 clones, 94% of them singletons. This chain joins TRBV9 and TRBJ1-6; 7 positions match TRBD1. Sequences were derived from peripheral blood, sampled 28 days after the second dose of the MenACWY control vaccine. This clonotype was sampled from an adult who received the MenACWY meningococcal vaccine as a control. The CDR3 protein is CASSVGQGGNSPLHF. The CDR3 DNA reads as TGTGCCAGCAGCGTAGGGCAGGGGGGAAATTCACCCCTCCACTTT.